The 30 T cell receptor beta chains presented below share a single source sample, sequenced in a study of blood T cell repertoires in COVID-19. Libraries were prepared by immunoSEQ multiplex PCR; TCRdb keeps only in-frame clonotypes and omits some of them. The data contain about 140,000 clones, 80% to 85% of them seen just once; the ten biggest clones take up 8.9%. What was sequenced was peripheral blood. The receptor set was obtained from a man aged 25 to 45 with COVID-19, enrolled during active disease.

In this sample, this clone turned up once. The chain has TRBV24-1 and TRBJ1-2, with D unclear. Trimming removed 5 bases from V and 4 bases from J, with 19 bases in between. The CDR3 loop spans 16 amino acids. Germline CDR1 is KGHDR and CDR2 is SFDVKD. CDR3 protein: CATSATREEGGYGYTF. The DNA of the CDR3 is TGTGCCACCAGTGCCACCCGCGAGGAGGGTGGCTATGGCTACACCTTC.

This clone was detected once. The chain employs TRBV5-1 and TRBJ2-5; TRBD1 matches 7 bases. Germline CDR1 reads SGHRS; CDR2 reads YFSETQ. V shed 0 bases, J shed 3 bases, and the junction held 5 bases outside the gene matches. The CDR3 contains 15 residues. The CDR3 loop reads CASSLGAGGKETQYF. CDR3 sequence (DNA): TGCGCCAGCAGCTTGGGAGCAGGGGGTAAAGAGACCCAGTACTTC.

The chain employs TRBV19 and TRBJ1-2; no clear D. Germline lookup yields CDR1 LNHDA and CDR2 SQIVND (reference sequence). V shed 8 bases and J shed 1 base, with 14 bases lying between them. The CDR3 covers 14 residues. The CDR3 sequence: CASLNAASNYGYTF. In DNA form, the CDR3 reads TGTGCCAGTCTCAATGCCGCCAGTAACTATGGCTACACCTTC.

In this sample, this clone turned up a few times. The chain employs TRBV15 and TRBJ2-3, with D perhaps matching TRBD1 (6 bases). The ends were cut back, 0 bases at V and 3 bases at J, with 10 bases in the middle. Germline CDR1 reads LNHNV; CDR2 reads YYDKDF (reference sequence). This CDR3 has 15 residues. DNA for the CDR3: TGTGCCACCAGCAGAGAGGGCAGGGGAACAGATACGCAGTATTTT. Its translation: CATSREGRGTDTQYF.

The gene calls are TRBV21-1 and TRBJ1-5. TRBV21-1 is assigned pseudogene status. This CDR3 spans 18 amino acids. The CDR3 here is CASSKSGGAGTRHQPQHF. The CDR3 nucleotides are TGTGCCAGCAGCAAATCAGGAGGGGCTGGAACCAGGCATCAGCCCCAGCATTTT.

The CDR3 DNA reads TGTGCCAGCAGTTTCGCGAGTCAGCCCCAGCATTTT. Encoded protein: CASSFASQPQHF. V and J are TRBV28 and TRBJ1-5, with D unclear. CDR1 and CDR2 from the germline V gene are MDHEN and SYDVKM. This CDR3 is built from 12 residues. V lost 3 bases and J lost 6, with 6 bases in between. The whole variable domain, remainder taken from reference TRBV28 and TRBJ1-5, is DVKVTQSSRYLVKRTGEKVFLECVQDMDHENMFWYRQDPGLGLRLIYFSYDVKMKEKGDIPEGYSVSREKKERFSLILESASTNQTSMYLCASSFASQPQHFGDGTRLSIL.

The V and J genes are TRBV19 and TRBJ2-5, with D maybe TRBD2 (5 bases). Trimming stripped 5 bases from V and 2 bases from J, with 15 bases between. CDR3 length equals 15 residues. CDR1 is LNHDA, CDR2 SQIVND, per germline (reference sequence). The CDR3 nucleotides read TGTGCCAGTAGTCCCCGAGGGCCGGGGCAAGAGACCCAGTACTTC. Translated, it gives CASSPRGPGQETQYF.

The chain combines TRBV3-1 (or the pseudogene TRBV3-2) with TRBJ1-2; 8 positions match TRBD1. Germline trimming cut 1 base from V and 8 bases from J; bases unmatched to any gene: 9. Germline V gene data show CDR1 as LGHDT and CDR2 as YNNKEL (reference sequence). This CDR3 comprises 15 residues. The CDR3 is CASSQGTGTGGGYTF. CDR3 nucleotide sequence: TGTGCCAGCAGCCAAGGGACAGGGACGGGAGGCGGCTACACCTTC.

The chain is built from TRBV5-5 and TRBJ1-6; D may be TRBD1 (5 bases). The CDR3 spans 15 residues. The V end was cut by 6 bases, the J end by 6 bases, with 16 bases between. CDR1 and CDR2 from the germline V gene are SGHKS and YYEKEE (reference sequence). CDR3 protein: CASTQGRAGNSPLHF. The CDR3 nucleotides are TGTGCCAGCACCCAGGGTCGGGCTGGTAATTCACCCCTCCACTTT.

This rearrangement joins TRBV19 to TRBJ1-1; TRBD1 matches 8 bases. This CDR3 has 13 amino acids. After removal of 10 bases from V and 4 bases from J, the junction contained 8 bases not matched to a gene. Germline V lookup: CDR1 LNHDA, CDR2 SQIVND (reference sequence). CDR3 nucleotides: TGTGCCACCCGGGACAGGAGAGCCACTGAAGCTTTCTTT. Its protein is CATRDRRATEAFF.

This clone is a singleton in its sample. The chain is built from TRBV2 and TRBJ2-2; possibly TRBD2 for D (6 bases). The V end was cut by 6 bases, the J end by 6 bases, with 17 bases between. The V gene's germline CDR1 is SNHLY and CDR2 FYNNEI. The CDR3 is 15 residues long. The CDR3 region is CASRVYGSWAGELFF. The CDR3 DNA reads as TGTGCCAGCAGGGTCTACGGGAGCTGGGCCGGGGAGCTGTTTTTT.

This clone has a handful of counts. The genes are TRBV30 and TRBJ1-6; 7 bases are a match to TRBD1. Germline V gives CDR1 GTSNPN, CDR2 SVGIG (reference sequence). V lost 5 bases to trimming and J lost 7 bases; unmatched junction nucleotides: 5. The CDR3 consists of 13 residues. Here the CDR3 reads CAWGGQRNSPLHF. CDR3 nucleotides: TGTGCCTGGGGGGGACAGAGAAATTCACCCCTCCACTTT.

This sequence joins TRBV5-4 and TRBJ1-3, with TRBD1 as a possible D gene (5 bases). Germline assignment: CDR1 SGHNT and CDR2 YYREEE (reference sequence). Trimming stripped 0 bases from V and 4 bases from J, with 8 bases between. This CDR3 comprises 14 residues. CDR3 sequence (DNA): TGTGCCAGCAGCTTGGGACAGCGCGGAAACACCATATATTTT. This gives the protein CASSLGQRGNTIYF.

About this clone: The same CDR3 is also encoded by other DNA sequences in this sample. CDR3 DNA sequence: TGTGCCACCAGCAGAGGCGGGAACACTGAAGCTTTCTTT. Its translation: CATSRGGNTEAFF. This chain connects TRBV15 to TRBJ1-1; unclear D gene. The V and J ends lost 1 base and 1 base respectively, with 4 bases between them. This CDR3 region has 13 residues. Germline-derived CDR1 and CDR2 are LNHNV and YYDKDF (reference sequence).

This clone was picked up one time. The chain combines TRBV15 with TRBJ2-3, with D hard to call. Trimming removed 0 bases at V and 6 bases at J, with 10 bases between. CDR3 size: 14 residues. The germline gives CDR1 LNHNV, CDR2 YYDKDF (reference sequence). In DNA form, the CDR3 reads TGTGCCACCAGCAGAGAACGCCCCGGGGATACGCAGTATTTT. This codes for CATSRERPGDTQYF.

The DNA for the CDR3 is TGTGCCTGGAGGGTAGGGAGCGATGGCTACACCTTC. Translated, it gives CAWRVGSDGYTF. The V call is TRBV30, the J call TRBJ1-2; no reliable D call. V was clipped by 3 bases and J by 6 bases, with 11 bases between them. CDR3 size: 12 residues. Germline lookup yields CDR1 GTSNPN and CDR2 SVGIG (reference sequence). The variable domain in full, completed from reference TRBV30 and TRBJ1-2, reads SQTIHQWPATLVQPVGSPLSLECTVEGTSNPNLYWYRQAAGRGLQLLFYSVGIGQISSEVPQNLSASRPQDRQFILSSKKLLLSDSGFYLCAWRVGSDGYTFGSGTRLTVV.

CDR3 nucleotide sequence: TGCAGCGTCCAGGGGGCTGCCTACAATGAGCAGTTCTTC. Translating gives CSVQGAAYNEQFF. The rearrangement links TRBV29-1 to TRBJ2-1; 8 bases align to TRBD1. Germline V gene lookup returns CDR1 SQVTM and CDR2 ANQGSEA. The V segment lost 6 bases and the J segment 2 bases; nucleotides outside the gene matches: 3. The length of the CDR3 is 13 residues.

The rearrangement links TRBV5-5 to TRBJ2-2; TRBD1 might be the D (6 bases). The CDR3 has 16 amino acids. Trimming took 5 bases from V and 6 from J, leaving 20 bases between them. Germline V gives CDR1 SGHKS, CDR2 YYEKEE (reference sequence). The CDR3 here is CASRTVPGPGAGELFF. CDR3 in DNA: TGTGCCAGCAGGACGGTTCCGGGCCCAGGGGCCGGGGAGCTGTTTTTT. The whole variable domain, filled in from reference TRBV5-5 and TRBJ2-2, reads DAGVTQSPTHLIKTRGQQVTLRCSPISGHKSVSWYQQVLGQGPQFIFQYYEKEERGRGNFPDRFSARQFPNYSSELNVNALLLGDSALYLCASRTVPGPGAGELFFGEGSRLTVL.

This clone occurred many times. The gene calls are TRBV7-2 and TRBJ2-7, with TRBD1 matching over 7 bases. Germline-derived CDR1 and CDR2 are SGHTA and FQGNSA. V was clipped by 2 bases and J by 2 bases; unmatched bases: 0. The CDR3 has 13 residues. CDR3 loop: CASSLQGAYEQYF. Written as DNA, the CDR3 is TGTGCCAGCAGCTTACAGGGGGCCTACGAGCAGTACTTC.

This chain uses TRBV5-5 with TRBJ1-2; 7 nucleotides align to TRBD1. Germline V gene sequence: CDR1 SGHKS, CDR2 YYEKEE (reference sequence). The CDR3 has 15 amino acids. With 4 bases clipped from V and 7 bases from J, the junction kept 13 bases outside the gene matches. CDR3 sequence: CASSPRTGGLGGYTF. CDR3 DNA: TGTGCCAGCAGCCCAAGGACAGGAGGTTTAGGTGGCTACACCTTC. Complete variable domain (other parts from reference TRBV5-5 and TRBJ1-2): DAGVTQSPTHLIKTRGQQVTLRCSPISGHKSVSWYQQVLGQGPQFIFQYYEKEERGRGNFPDRFSARQFPNYSSELNVNALLLGDSALYLCASSPRTGGLGGYTFGSGTRLTVV.

This clone was observed once. The chain combines TRBV27 with TRBJ2-1; TRBD2 matches 7 bases. This CDR3 spans 16 amino acids. CDR1 and CDR2 (germline): MNHEY, SMNVEV (reference sequence). The V and J ends lost 6 bases and 5 bases, in that order; junction bases with no gene match: 13. This CDR3 reads CASSRWGGGDHNEQFF. CDR3 DNA sequence: TGTGCCAGCAGCCGATGGGGGGGAGGGGATCACAATGAGCAGTTCTTC.

The sample holds a few counts of this clone. DNA for the CDR3: TGTGCCAGCAGCTTACCAGTCCCAAATGGCTACACCTTC. Translated, it gives CASSLPVPNGYTF. The chain recombines TRBV11-2 with TRBJ1-2; no clear D. The CDR3 is made up of 13 amino acids. Deletions cut 2 bases from V and 6 bases from J, with 10 bases between. Per germline, CDR1 SGHAT and CDR2 FQNNGV.

The rearrangement links TRBV6-5 to TRBJ2-7; weak D call: TRBD1 (6 bases). The germline V and J ends were trimmed by 7 bases and 0 bases, with 13 bases remaining between them. Germline V gene data show CDR1 as MNHEY and CDR2 as SVGAGI. The CDR3 contains 14 residues. The CDR3 nucleotides read TGTGCCAGCAAAGGACAGACCGGCTCCTACGAGCAGTACTTC. Protein: CASKGQTGSYEQYF.

The chain joins TRBV7-2 to TRBJ1-5, with TRBD1 identical over 7 bases. The length of the CDR3 is 13 residues. The V gene end was trimmed by 5 bases and the J gene end by 6 bases; junction bases not matched to a gene: 4. Germline V gene sequence: CDR1 SGHTA, CDR2 FQGNSA. The CDR3, as DNA: TGTGCCAGCAGCGACAGGGTCGGTCAGCCCCAGCATTTT. It codes for CASSDRVGQPQHF. Based on the CDR3 plus reference TRBV7-2 and TRBJ1-5, the full variable domain is GAGVSQSPSNKVTEKGKDVELRCDPISGHTALYWYRQSLGQGLEFLIYFQGNSAPDKSGLPSDRFSAERTGGSVSTLTIQRTQQEDSAVYLCASSDRVGQPQHFGDGTRLSIL.

V and J are TRBV5-1 and TRBJ2-2, with TRBD1 matching 8 bases. V shed 0 bases, J shed 5 bases, and the junction held 3 bases outside the gene matches. The CDR3 is made up of 15 amino acids. Germline CDR1 SGHRS, CDR2 YFSETQ. CDR3 loop: CASSLARTGTGELFF. In DNA form, the CDR3 reads TGCGCCAGCAGCTTGGCCAGGACAGGGACCGGGGAGCTGTTTTTT.

V is TRBV2 and J is TRBJ1-1; D is uncertain. Germline CDR1 is SNHLY and CDR2 is FYNNEI. V was trimmed by 6 bases and J by 7 bases, leaving 12 bases between them. There are 12 residues in the CDR3. The CDR3 nucleotides are TGTGCCAGCAGGCCGACTGGTGATGAAGCTTTCTTT. It codes for CASRPTGDEAFF.

V usage is TRBV14 and J usage is TRBJ2-1, with 12 positions matching TRBD2. Per germline, CDR1 SGHDN and CDR2 FVKESK. Trimming removed 2 bases from V and 6 bases from J; junction bases left unmatched: 5. CDR3 size: 16 residues. This CDR3 reads CASSQLGLAGFNEQFF. In DNA, the CDR3 is TGTGCCAGCAGCCAACTCGGACTAGCGGGATTCAATGAGCAGTTCTTC.

V usage is TRBV10-1 and J usage is TRBJ2-7; D is perhaps TRBD2 (5 bases). CDR1 and CDR2 (germline): WNHNN, SYGVQD (reference sequence). The CDR3 spans 15 residues. The ends were cut back, 0 bases at V and 6 bases at J, with 15 bases in the middle. DNA of the CDR3: TGCGCCAGCAGTGAGTCAGGGAGACCCCCCTCCGAGCAGTACTTC. It specifies CASSESGRPPSEQYF.

The rearrangement links TRBV15 to TRBJ2-1; no firm D call. Trimming left V 1 base short and J 8 bases short, with 3 bases between. CDR1 LNHNV and CDR2 YYDKDF come from the germline V gene (reference sequence). This CDR3 has 11 residues. The CDR3 here is CATSRADEQFF. The CDR3 bases are TGTGCCACCAGCAGAGCTGATGAGCAGTTCTTC.

The chain carries TRBV6-6 and TRBJ2-5; 7 positions match TRBD1. Germline lookup yields CDR1 MNHNY and CDR2 SVGAGI (reference sequence). This CDR3 has 15 amino acids. After removal of 6 bases from V and 1 base from J, the junction contained 8 bases not matched to a gene. For the CDR3, the DNA is TGTGCCAGCAGCGCGACAGGGCCGACCCAAGAGACCCAGTACTTC. This translates into CASSATGPTQETQYF.